This T cell receptor (beta chain) derives from a study of CD8 T cells in Susac syndrome (dated by TCRdb to about 2019). For the wider study: The study used repertoire sequencing to test whether antigen drove CD8+ T cell activation and differentiation in Susac syndrome. What the authors observed across the whole study: The number of individuals in the TCR sequencing and HLA analysis was recognized as being relatively small.

Peripheral blood CD8+ and CD4+ T cells from healthy donors, Susac syndrome patients and multiple sclerosis patients were profiled using high-throughput TCR beta sequencing. The multiple sclerosis controls were treatment-naive patients whose relapsing-remitting disease, either stable or active, fulfilled the revised McDonald criteria. CD8+ TEMRA cells were enriched by FACS, while bulk CD8+ and CD4+ T cells were purified by magnetic negative isolation. Blood was drawn into EDTA tubes, processed within 24 hours, and PBMCs were isolated by density gradient centrifugation. PBMCs intended for TCR sequencing were frozen in liquid nitrogen and were later thawed in a 37 degrees C water bath. Purity of sorted or isolated CD4+, CD8+ and CD8+ TEMRA cells was at least 90%. Note on this clonotype: No antigen is known for it. Base qualities are not recorded, but no much larger clone differs from it by a single base.

RNA was extracted with the RNeasy kit and roughly 0.45 to 1 ug was reverse transcribed using random hexamers. TCR beta CDR3 regions were amplified with the immunoSEQ multiplex PCR assay covering 54 Vbeta and 13 Jbeta segments. To correct PCR amplification bias, a synthetic template baseline was used for both primer optimization and computational correction. As for the original processing: Only productive sequences were kept, with reads annotated to V, D and J genes according to IMGT and analyzed in immunoSEQ Analyzer. Clonality was computed as one minus Shannon entropy normalized by log2 of the number of productive unique sequences. For each patient and control, public and private clones were evaluated among the 100 most prevalent clones. Clones were defined as Susac-specific when absent from the healthy and MS cohorts, from approximately 970 published viral clones and from other ImmuneACCESS disease sequences. TCRdb redid the processing of the public reads, applying fastp at Q25 and MiXCR, and retained in-frame beta chains. Rows with one shared CDR3 protein collapse into an entry with the most common genes and DNA. These V and J calls rely on TCRdb rather than the paper's analysis. This sample is represented by about 300,000 distinct CDR3 sequences; around 90% of them were singletons. The top ten hold about 0.063% of the sample.

The germline V gene encodes CDR1 LNHDA and CDR2 SQIVND (reference sequence). Ends trimmed: V by 3 bases, J by 9 bases; bases unmatched to a gene: 13. Its CDR3 holds 16 amino acids, cysteine through phenylalanine. This entry keeps only the CDR3 DNA: 48 bases, framed from base 1. The source material was CD4+ T cells from PBMCs. This receptor was taken from a human donor with multiple sclerosis. The chain employs TRBV19 and TRBJ2-3; the central 9 bases match TRBD1. The CDR3 region: CASSIGGTGYVRTQYF. The bases read TGTGCCAGTAGTATCGGCGGGACAGGGTATGTCAGGACGCAGTATTTT.